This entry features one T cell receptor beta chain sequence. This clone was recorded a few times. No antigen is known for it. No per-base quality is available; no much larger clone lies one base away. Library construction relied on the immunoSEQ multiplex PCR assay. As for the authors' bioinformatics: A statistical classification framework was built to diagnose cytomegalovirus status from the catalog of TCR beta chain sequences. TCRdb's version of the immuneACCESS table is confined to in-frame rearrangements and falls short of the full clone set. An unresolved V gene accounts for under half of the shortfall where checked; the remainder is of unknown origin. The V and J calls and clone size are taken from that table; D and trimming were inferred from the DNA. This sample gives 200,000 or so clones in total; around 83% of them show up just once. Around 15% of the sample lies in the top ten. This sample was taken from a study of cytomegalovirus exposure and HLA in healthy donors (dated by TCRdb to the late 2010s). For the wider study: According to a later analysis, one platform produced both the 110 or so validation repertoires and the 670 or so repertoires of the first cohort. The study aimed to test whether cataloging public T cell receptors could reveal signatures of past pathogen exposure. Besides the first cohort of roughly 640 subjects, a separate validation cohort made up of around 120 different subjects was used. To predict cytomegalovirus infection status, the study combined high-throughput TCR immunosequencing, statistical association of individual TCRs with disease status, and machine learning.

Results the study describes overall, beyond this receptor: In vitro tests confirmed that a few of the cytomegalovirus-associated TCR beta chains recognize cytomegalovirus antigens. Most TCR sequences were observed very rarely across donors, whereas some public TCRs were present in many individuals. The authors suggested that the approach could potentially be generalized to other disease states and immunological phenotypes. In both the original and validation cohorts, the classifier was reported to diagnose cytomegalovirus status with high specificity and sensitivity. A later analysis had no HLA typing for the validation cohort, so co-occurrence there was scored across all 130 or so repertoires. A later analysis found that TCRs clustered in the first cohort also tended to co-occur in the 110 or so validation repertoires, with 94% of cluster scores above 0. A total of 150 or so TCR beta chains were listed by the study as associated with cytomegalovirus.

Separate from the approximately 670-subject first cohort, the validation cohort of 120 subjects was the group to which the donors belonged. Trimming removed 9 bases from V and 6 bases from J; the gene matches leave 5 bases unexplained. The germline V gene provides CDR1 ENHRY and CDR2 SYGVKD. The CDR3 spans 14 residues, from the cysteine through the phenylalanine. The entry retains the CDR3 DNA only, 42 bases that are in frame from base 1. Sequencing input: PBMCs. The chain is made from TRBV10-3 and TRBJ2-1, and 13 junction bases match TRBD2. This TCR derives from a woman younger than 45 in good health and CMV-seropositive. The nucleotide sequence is TGTGCCATACAGAGGACTAGCGGGGGCAATGAGCAGTTCTTC. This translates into CAIQRTSGGNEQFF.